The sequence of this T cell receptor (beta chain) was determined in a study of human T cells and chemical hapten exposure. The time point: patch test 1, 2 weeks after DPC sensitization. As to treatment: therapeutic diphenylcyclopropenone sensitization with weekly scalp DPC. Original data processing: Counting gave a median of around 89,000 TCRs per sample, with values ranging from 23,224 to 690,600. TCRdb re-derived calls from the RACE reads in MiXCR, one entry per CDR3 protein. The V and J calls were not made by the authors but by TCRdb's processing. The repertoire holds tens of thousands of distinct CDR3 sequences, with about 10% as singletons. Germline CDR1 is LGHNA and CDR2 is YNFKEQ. The CDR3 has 17 residues. Trimming at V came to 4 bases and at J to 1 base, leaving 6 bases not matched to a gene.

Here the sequenced sample was whole blood, taken in connection with sensitization to the hapten diphenylcyclopropenone (DPC). This receptor was obtained from a man between 40 and 49 years old with alopecia areata. Some clones in this sample may be carry-over from other donors' samples. This chain uses TRBV4-2 with TRBJ2-6; TRBD1 matches 8 bases. The CDR3 bases are TGTGCCAGCAGCCCCGGCTGGACAGGGTCTGGGGCCAACGTCCTGACTTTC. Amino acid sequence: CASSPGWTGSGANVLTF.